This T cell receptor (beta chain) was identified in a study of shared clonotypes between healthy human individuals. Study-wide points: Sampling covered blood only; tissue repertoires likely differ.

The V end was cut by 0 bases, the J end by 3 bases, with 6 bases between. This CDR3 has 13 residues. Germline V gene sequence: CDR1 SGHKS, CDR2 YYEKEE (reference sequence). Comment on this clone: Its antigen is unknown.

CD8 cells regarded as naive lacked CD45RO, were positively chosen for CCR7, and omitted terminally differentiated effector memory CD45RA+ cells. Per sorted-subset replicate PCR, input was approximately 210 ng DNA, representing tens of thousands of T cell genomes. Sequencing used immunoSEQ multiplex PCR; TCRdb keeps in-frame clones, though not all of them. The sample lists about 2 million clones; approximately 95% were seen once. Sequenced material: naive CD8+ T cells sorted from blood. The rearrangement joins TRBV5-5 to TRBJ1-2; D not certain. The clonotype originates from a man aged 18 to 29 in good health. Here the CDR3 reads CASSLGLDYGYTF. The CDR3 coding sequence is TGTGCCAGCAGCTTGGGGTTGGACTATGGCTACACCTTC.